Described below is a single TCR beta chain sequence and its context. The data were taken from a study of blood T cell repertoires in COVID-19. Study in general: The origin of the acute and convalescent COVID-19 samples was the United States, Italy and Spain. Nucleic acid was either cDNA or gDNA, and it came from T cells, B-cell-depleted T cells, or PBMCs.

In the authors' methods: Estimated nucleated cell counts came from reference gene primer amplification. Sequencing used immunoSEQ multiplex PCR; TCRdb keeps in-frame clones, though not all of them. V, J and clone size reflect that table, while D and trimming were determined from the DNA. Counted here are over 60,000 clones, approximately 85% occurring once; the ten biggest clones make up approximately 35%. The J segment lost 8 bases and the V segment lost 10 bases, leaving 14 bases of the junction unmatched. Per the germline V gene, CDR1 is MNHEY and CDR2 is SVGAGI. The CDR3 has 15 residues. The rearrangement links TRBV6-5 to TRBJ2-1; 10 bases map to TRBD1. The sequenced sample consisted of peripheral blood. This TCR came from a woman of 80 years or more with active or convalescent COVID-19. Here the CDR3 DNA reads TGTGCCACCAATACGCGGGACAGGGGTTCGCATGAGCAGTTCTTC. Translating gives CATNTRDRGSHEQFF.